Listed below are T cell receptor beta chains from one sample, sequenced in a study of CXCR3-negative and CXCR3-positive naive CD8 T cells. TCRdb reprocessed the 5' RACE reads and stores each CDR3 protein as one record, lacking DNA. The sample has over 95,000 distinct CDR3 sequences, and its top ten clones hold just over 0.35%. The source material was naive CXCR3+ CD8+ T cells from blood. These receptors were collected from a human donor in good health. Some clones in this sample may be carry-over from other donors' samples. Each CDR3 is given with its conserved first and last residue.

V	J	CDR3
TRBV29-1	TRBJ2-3	CSAGGTDTQYF
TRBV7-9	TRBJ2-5	CASSEGSVNRDQETQYF
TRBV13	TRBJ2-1	CASSFRGSPTREQFF
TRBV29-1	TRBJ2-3	CSVEVWRGGSTDTQYF
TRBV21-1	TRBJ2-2	CASSKSGRTNTGELFF
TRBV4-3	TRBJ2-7	CASSQDEGTGSYEQYF
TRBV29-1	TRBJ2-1	CSCTTGGRESWLYNEQFF
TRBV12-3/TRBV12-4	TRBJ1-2	CASSLGGRNYGYTF
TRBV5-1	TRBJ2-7	CASSLGLYYEQYF
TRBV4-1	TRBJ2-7	CASSQVAGEIYEQYF
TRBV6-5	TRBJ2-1	CASSYVDRGLDEQFF
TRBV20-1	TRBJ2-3	CSARGNRGRDRRPLDTQYF
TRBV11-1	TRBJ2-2	CASNNEGRPTGGELFF
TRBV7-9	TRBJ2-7	CASSLAVNRYEQYF
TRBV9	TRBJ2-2	CASSGTGGFNTGELFF
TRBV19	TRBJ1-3	CASSYYTDSRGGNTIYF
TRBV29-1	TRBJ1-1	CSVADAGGMNTEAFF
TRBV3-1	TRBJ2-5	CASSQDPGGRGQETQYF
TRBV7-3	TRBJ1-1	CASRMMGPGENTEAFF
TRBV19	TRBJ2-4	CASSISRSKTDREKNIQYF
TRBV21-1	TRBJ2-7	CASSKAEVLLHEQYF
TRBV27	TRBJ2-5	CASSFFGAQETQYF
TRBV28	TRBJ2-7	CATWTSGAYEQYF
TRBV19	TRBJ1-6	CASSATVPNSPLHF
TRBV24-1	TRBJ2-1	CATSDFSGRSYNEQFF
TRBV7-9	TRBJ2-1	CASSFIRGDEQFF
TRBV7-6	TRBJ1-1	CASSSSDNPSPEAFF
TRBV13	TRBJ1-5	CASSIGTGYQPQHF
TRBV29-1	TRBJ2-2	CSVPMTVQQNTGELFF
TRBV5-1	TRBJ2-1	CASSVAGGLYEQFF
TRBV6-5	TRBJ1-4	CASSYSGGSGEKLFF
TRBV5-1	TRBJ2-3	CASSLTGNGLDTQYF
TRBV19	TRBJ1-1	CASSIGTGLLNTEAFF
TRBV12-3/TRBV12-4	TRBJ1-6	CASSFTNLVGTPHSPLHF
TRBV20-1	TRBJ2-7	CSARDLDEGAQQYF
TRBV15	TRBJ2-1	CATSRASGTYNEQFF
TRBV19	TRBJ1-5	CASSLGYSNQPQHF
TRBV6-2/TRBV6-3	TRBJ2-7	CASGQVSSYEQYF
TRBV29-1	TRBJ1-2	CSVEDPQANYGYTF
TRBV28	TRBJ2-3	CASSPYRERSTDTQYF
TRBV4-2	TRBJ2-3	CASSAHPRGPSTDTQYF
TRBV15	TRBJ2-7	CATSMSRALSYEQYF
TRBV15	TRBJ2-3	CATSRPRGTDTQYF
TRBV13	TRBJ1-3	CASSELPMTASSGNTIYF
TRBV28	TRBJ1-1	CASTLQGDTEAFF
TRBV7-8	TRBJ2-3	CASSYRRQGEDTQYF
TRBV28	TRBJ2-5	CASSLRLAGGQETQYF
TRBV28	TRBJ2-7	CASSVMGADSYEQYF
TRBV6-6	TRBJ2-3	CASSLAGDTQYF
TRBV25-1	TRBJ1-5	CASSDPRDTGKPQHF
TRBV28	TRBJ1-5	CASSLLVGINQPQHF
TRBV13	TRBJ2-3	CASSLYSGEGRSGWATDTQYF
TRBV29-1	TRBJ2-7	CSVEVWGTEQYF
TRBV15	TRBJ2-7	CATSRAAPDEQYF